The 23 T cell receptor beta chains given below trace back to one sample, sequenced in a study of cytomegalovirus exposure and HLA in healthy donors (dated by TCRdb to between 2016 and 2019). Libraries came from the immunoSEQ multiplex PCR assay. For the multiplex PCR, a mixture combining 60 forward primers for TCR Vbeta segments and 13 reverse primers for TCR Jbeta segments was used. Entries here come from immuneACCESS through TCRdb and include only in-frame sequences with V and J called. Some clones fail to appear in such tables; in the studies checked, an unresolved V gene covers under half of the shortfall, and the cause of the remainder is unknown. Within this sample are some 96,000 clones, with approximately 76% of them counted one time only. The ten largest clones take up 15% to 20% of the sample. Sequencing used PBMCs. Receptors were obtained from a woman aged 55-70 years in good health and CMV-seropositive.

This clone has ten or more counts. CDR3 protein: CSVEWREEPYEQYF. CDR3 sequence (DNA): TGCAGCGTTGAATGGCGGGAGGAGCCCTACGAGCAGTACTTC. V gene TRBV29-1 combines with J gene TRBJ2-7, with TRBD2 identical over 8 bases. J lost 2 bases, V lost 2 bases, and 5 bases had no gene match. This CDR3 comprises 14 residues. In germline, CDR1 is SQVTM, CDR2 ANQGSEA.

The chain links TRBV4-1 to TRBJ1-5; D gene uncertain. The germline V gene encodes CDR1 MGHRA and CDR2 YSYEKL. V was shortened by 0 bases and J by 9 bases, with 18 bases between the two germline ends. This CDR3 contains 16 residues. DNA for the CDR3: TGCGCCAGCAGCCAAGATATACTGTTCGTTGATTCGCCCCAGCATTTT. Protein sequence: CASSQDILFVDSPQHF.

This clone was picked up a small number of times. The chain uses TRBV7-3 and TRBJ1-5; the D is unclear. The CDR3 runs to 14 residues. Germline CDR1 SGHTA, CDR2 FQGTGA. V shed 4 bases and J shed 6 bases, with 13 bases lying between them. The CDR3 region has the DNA TGTGCCAGCAGCTCCTCTCCCTCCGGTCAGCCCCAGCATTTT. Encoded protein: CASSSSPSGQPQHF.

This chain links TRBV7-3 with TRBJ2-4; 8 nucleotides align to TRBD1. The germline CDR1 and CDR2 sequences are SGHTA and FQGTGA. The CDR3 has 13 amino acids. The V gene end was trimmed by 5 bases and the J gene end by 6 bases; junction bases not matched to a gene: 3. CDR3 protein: CASSQGQGNIQYF. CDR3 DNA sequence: TGTGCCAGCAGCCAAGGACAGGGAAACATTCAGTACTTC. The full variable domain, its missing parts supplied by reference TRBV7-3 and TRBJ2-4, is GAGVSQTPSNKVTEKGKYVELRCDPISGHTALYWYRQSLGQGPEFLIYFQGTGAADDSGLPNDRFFAVRPEGSVSTLKIQRTERGDSAVYLCASSQGQGNIQYFGAGTRLSVL.

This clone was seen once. CDR3: CASSPVGGEKLFF. CDR3 nucleotides: TGTGCCAGTAGTCCCGTGGGGGGTGAAAAACTGTTTTTT. The V gene is TRBV19, the J gene TRBJ1-4; possible D gene TRBD1, 5 bases. This CDR3 has 13 residues. Between the trimmed V and J ends, which lost 5 bases and 7 bases, there was a span of 11 bases. Germline values: CDR1 LNHDA, CDR2 SQIVND (reference sequence).

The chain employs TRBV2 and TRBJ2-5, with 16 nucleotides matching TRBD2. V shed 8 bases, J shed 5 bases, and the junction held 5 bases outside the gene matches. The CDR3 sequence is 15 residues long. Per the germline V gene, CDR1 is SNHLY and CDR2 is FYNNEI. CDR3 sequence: CASGMGLAGGETQYF. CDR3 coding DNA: TGTGCCAGCGGAATGGGACTAGCGGGGGGGGAGACCCAGTACTTC.

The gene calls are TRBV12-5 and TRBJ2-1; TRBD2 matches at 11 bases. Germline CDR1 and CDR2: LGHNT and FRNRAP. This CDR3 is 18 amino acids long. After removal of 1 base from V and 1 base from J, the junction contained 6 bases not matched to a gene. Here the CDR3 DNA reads TGTGCTAGTGGTTTGGGACTAGCGGGGCCCCCGTCCTACAATGAGCAGTTCTTC. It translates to CASGLGLAGPPSYNEQFF.

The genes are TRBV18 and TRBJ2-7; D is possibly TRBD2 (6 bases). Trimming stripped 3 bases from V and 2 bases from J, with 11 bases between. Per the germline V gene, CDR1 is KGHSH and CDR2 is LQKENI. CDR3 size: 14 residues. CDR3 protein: CASSPGPGAYEQYF. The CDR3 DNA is TGTGCCAGCTCACCGGGGCCGGGGGCCTACGAGCAGTACTTC. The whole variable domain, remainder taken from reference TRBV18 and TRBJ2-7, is NAGVMQNPRHLVRRRGQEARLRCSPMKGHSHVYWYRQLPEEGLKFMVYLQKENIIDESGMPKERFSAEFPKEGPSILRIQQVVRGDSAAYFCASSPGPGAYEQYFGPGTRLTVT.

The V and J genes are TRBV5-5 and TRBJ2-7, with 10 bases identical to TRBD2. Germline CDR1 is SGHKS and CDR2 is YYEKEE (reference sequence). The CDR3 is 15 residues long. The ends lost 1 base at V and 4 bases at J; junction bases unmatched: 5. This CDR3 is CASSLTSGRAYEQYF. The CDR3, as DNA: TGTGCCAGCAGCTTGACCAGCGGGAGGGCGTACGAGCAGTACTTC.

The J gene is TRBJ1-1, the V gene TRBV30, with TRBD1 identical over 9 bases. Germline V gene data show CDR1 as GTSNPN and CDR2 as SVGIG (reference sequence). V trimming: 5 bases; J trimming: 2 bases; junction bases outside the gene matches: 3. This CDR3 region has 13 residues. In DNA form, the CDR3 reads TGTGCCTGGGACAGGGGGTTTAACACTGAAGCTTTCTTT. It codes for CAWDRGFNTEAFF.

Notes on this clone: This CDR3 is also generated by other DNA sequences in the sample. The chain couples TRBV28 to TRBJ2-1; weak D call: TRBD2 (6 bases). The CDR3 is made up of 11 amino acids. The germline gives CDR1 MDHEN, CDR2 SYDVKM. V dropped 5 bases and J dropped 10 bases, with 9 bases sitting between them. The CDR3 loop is CASSLSGEQFF. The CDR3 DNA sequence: TGTGCCAGCAGTCTTAGCGGAGAGCAGTTCTTC.

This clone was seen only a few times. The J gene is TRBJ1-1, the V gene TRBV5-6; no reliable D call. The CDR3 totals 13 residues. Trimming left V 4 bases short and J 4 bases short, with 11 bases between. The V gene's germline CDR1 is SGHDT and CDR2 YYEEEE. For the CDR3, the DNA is TGTGCCAGCAGCGTCGGGATTGCCACTGAAGCTTTCTTT. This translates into CASSVGIATEAFF. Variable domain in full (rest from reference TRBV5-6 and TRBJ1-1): DAGVTQSPTHLIKTRGQQVTLRCSPKSGHDTVSWYQQALGQGPQFIFQYYEEEERQRGNFPDRFSGHQFPNYSSELNVNALLLGDSALYLCASSVGIATEAFFGQGTRLTVV.

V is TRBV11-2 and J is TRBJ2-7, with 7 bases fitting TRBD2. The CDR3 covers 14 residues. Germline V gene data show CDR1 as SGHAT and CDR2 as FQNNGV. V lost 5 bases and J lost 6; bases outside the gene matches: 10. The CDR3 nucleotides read TGTGCCAGCAGCAGAGGACTAGTGAAGGCCGAGCAGTACTTC. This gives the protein CASSRGLVKAEQYF.

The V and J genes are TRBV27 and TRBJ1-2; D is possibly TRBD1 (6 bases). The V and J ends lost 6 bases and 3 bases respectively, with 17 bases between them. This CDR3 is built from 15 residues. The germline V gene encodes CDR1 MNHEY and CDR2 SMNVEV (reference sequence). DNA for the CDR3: TGTGCCAGCAGAAGACAGGCCGGGACCCACTATGGCTACACCTTC. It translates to CASRRQAGTHYGYTF.

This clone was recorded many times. CDR3 amino acids: CASGGWETQYF. The CDR3 coding sequence is TGCGCCAGCGGGGGCTGGGAGACCCAGTACTTC. V is TRBV4-1 and J is TRBJ2-5; TRBD1 might be the D (6 bases). Germline V CDR1 and CDR2: MGHRA, YSYEKL. The germline V and J ends were trimmed by 8 bases and 5 bases, with 9 bases remaining between them. CDR3 length: 11 amino acids.

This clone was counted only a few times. The DNA of the CDR3 is TGTGCCAGCAGTGATCCCCGACAGGAAGCCAAAAACATTCAGTACTTC. Amino acids: CASSDPRQEAKNIQYF. J is TRBJ2-4 and V is TRBV2, with D tentatively TRBD1 (6 bases). The CDR3 totals 16 residues. Germline CDR1 is SNHLY and CDR2 is FYNNEI. The V end was cut by 3 bases, the J end by 0 bases, with 12 bases between.

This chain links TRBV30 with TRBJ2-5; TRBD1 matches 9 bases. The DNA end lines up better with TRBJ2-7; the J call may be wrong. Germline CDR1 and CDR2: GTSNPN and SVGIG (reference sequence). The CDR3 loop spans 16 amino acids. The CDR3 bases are TGTGCCTGGAGTGTATTAGGGACAGGGTTTAAGTCCGAGCAGTACTTC. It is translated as CAWSVLGTGFKSEQYF.

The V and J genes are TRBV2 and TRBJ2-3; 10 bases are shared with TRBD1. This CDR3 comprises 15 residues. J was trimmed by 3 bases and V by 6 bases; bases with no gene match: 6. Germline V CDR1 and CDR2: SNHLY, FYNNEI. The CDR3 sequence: CASRTTGGRTDTQYF. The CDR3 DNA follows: TGTGCCAGCAGGACGACAGGGGGCAGGACAGATACGCAGTATTTT.

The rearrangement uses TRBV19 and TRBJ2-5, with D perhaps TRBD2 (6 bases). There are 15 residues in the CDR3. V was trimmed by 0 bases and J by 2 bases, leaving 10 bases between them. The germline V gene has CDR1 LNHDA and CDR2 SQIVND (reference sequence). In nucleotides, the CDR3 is TGTGCCAGTAGTATAGATTGGGGACTTCAAGAGACCCAGTACTTC. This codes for CASSIDWGLQETQYF.

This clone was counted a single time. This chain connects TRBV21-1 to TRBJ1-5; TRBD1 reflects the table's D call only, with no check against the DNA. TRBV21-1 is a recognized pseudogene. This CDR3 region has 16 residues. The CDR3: CARWGQGGFSNQPQHF. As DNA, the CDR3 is TGTGCCAGGTGGGGACAGGGTGGTTTTAGCAATCAGCCCCAGCATTTT.

CDR3 nucleotide sequence: TGTGCCAGCAGCTTAATCGGGGGCTATGGCTACACCTTC. Translated, it gives CASSLIGGYGYTF. The chain links TRBV7-3 to TRBJ1-2; TRBD1 might be the D (5 bases). Deletions cut 1 base from V and 4 bases from J, with 7 bases between. CDR1 is SGHTA, CDR2 FQGTGA, per germline. This CDR3 spans 13 amino acids.

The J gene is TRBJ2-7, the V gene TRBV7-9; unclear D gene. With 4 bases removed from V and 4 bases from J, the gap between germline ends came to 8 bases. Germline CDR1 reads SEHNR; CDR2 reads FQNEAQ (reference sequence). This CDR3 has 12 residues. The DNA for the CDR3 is TGTGCCAGCAGCTCTAGACCGTACGAGCAGTACTTC. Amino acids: CASSSRPYEQYF.

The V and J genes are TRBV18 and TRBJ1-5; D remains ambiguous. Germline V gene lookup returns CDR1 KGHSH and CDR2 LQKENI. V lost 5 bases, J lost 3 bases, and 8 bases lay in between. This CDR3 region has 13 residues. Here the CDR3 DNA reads TGTGCCAGCTCAGGAGGGAACAATCAGCCCCAGCATTTT. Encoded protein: CASSGGNNQPQHF.